Many counts were recorded for the clone carrying this TCR beta chain. The time point: sample taken at primary tumor resection. Whole RNA, which was extracted from tumor, nontumor lung tissue or frozen PBMC, was sequenced without any cell sorting. TCRdb itself ran the 5' RACE reads through MiXCR, one entry per CDR3 protein. This table has tens of thousands of distinct CDR3 sequences, 7.5% to 8% appearing once. These data originate in a study of spatial heterogeneity in lung cancer. The CDR3 has 16 amino acids. V was cut by 3 bases and J by 0 bases, with 14 bases left in between. Looked up from germline, CDR1 is SGHAT and CDR2 is FQDESV (reference sequence).

The chain couples TRBV11-1 to TRBJ2-5; D is perhaps TRBD1 (5 bases). This sequence was found in a male donor with early-stage non-small cell lung cancer. The material was PBMCs, obtained at surgery. The CDR3 DNA follows: TGTGCCAGCAGCTTCCGGGCGGCCAGGGACCAAGAGACCCAGTACTTC. Encoded protein: CASSFRAARDQETQYF.